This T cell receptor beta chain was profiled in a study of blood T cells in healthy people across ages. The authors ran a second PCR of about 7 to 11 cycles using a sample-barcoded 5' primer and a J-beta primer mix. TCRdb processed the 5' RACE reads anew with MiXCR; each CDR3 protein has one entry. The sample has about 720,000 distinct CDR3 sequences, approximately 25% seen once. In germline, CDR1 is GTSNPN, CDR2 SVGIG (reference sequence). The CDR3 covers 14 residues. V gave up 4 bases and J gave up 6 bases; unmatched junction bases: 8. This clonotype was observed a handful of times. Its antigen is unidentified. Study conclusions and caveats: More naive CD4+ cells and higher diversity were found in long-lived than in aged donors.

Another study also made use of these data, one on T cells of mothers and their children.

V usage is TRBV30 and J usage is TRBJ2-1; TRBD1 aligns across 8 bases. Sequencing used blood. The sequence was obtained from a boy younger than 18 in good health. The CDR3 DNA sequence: TGTGCCTGGAAGGGACAGGACCCCACCAATGAGCAGTTCTTC. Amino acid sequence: CAWKGQDPTNEQFF.